The T cell receptor beta chain described here comes from a study of T cell repertoires in cytomegalovirus infection. Background on the study: As its CMV epitopes, the study selected recently identified HLA-C-restricted and well-studied HLA-B-restricted targets. Matching HLA type, along with CMV infection, was indicated by public TCR beta signatures.

Trimming stripped 6 bases from V and 3 bases from J, with 13 bases between. This CDR3 comprises 14 residues. Germline V gene sequence: CDR1 SNHLY, CDR2 FYNNEI. TCRdb called the reads again in MiXCR, with one record for every CDR3 protein. The data contain about 310,000 distinct CDR3 sequences, 20% to 25% of them singletons. Study results and limitations: Frequencies of public TCR beta families were cumulated, and this identified carriers of CMV plus the relevant HLA. HLA-C-restricted CMV-specific TCR beta clonotypes prevailed in the ex vivo response.

Note on this clonotype: Its target is not known.

This chain connects TRBV2 to TRBJ2-3; D tentatively reads TRBD1 or TRBD2 (5 bases each). This sequence originates from a human donor in good health (CMV status not recorded). Some clones in this sample may be carry-over from other donors' samples. The source material was cultured PBMCs, sampled from culture after CMV antigen stimulation. CDR3 sequence (DNA): TGTGCCAGCAGGGGACCTCCTATGACAGATACGCAGTATTTT. Amino acid sequence: CASRGPPMTDTQYF. Variable domain in full (rest from reference TRBV2 and TRBJ2-3): EPEVTQTPSHQVTQMGQEVILRCVPISNHLYFYWYRQILGQKVEFLVSFYNNEISEKSEIFDDQFSVERPDGSNFTLKIRSTKLEDSAMYFCASRGPPMTDTQYFGPGTRLTVL.